This TCR beta chain was retrieved from a study of cytomegalovirus exposure and HLA in healthy donors. Whole-study results and caveats: The authors enumerated over 150 TCR beta chains as linked to cytomegalovirus. Among immune exposure information, only CMV serostatus was available. Despite most TCR sequences being rare, some public TCRs occurred in many donors.

Notes on this clone: The target antigen is unknown.

Though nominally healthy at sampling, donors likely had unrecorded immune exposures. Between the trimmed V and J ends, which lost 3 bases and 2 bases, there was a span of 11 bases. The CDR3 consists of 15 residues. Germline V gene lookup returns CDR1 LNHDA and CDR2 SQIVND (reference sequence). PCR involved 60 Vbeta and 13 Jbeta primers. The method was immunoSEQ multiplex PCR; TCRdb's version includes in-frame clones alone and lacks a portion of them. Found here are about 120,000 clones, over 65% of them singletons; the top ten hold approximately 3.6%. This clonotype originated in a man under 40 in good health and CMV-seronegative. The rearrangement joins TRBV19 to TRBJ1-5; possible D gene TRBD1, 5 bases. The specimen was PBMCs. The CDR3 region is CASSIGGGGNQPQHF. The CDR3 DNA is TGTGCCAGTAGTATTGGGGGGGGTGGCAATCAGCCCCAGCATTTT.